This TCR beta chain was identified during a study of blood T cells in healthy people across ages (dated by TCRdb to between 2014 and 2017). About the investigation overall: In model experiments, roughly one uniquely barcoded TCR beta cDNA molecule per two T cells was captured by template switching. Donors of different ages were randomly distributed across sequencing lanes to avoid experimental bias. The donors were divided into four age groups: young (average approximately 15 years), middle-aged (about 41), aged (roughly 66) and long-lived (approximately 74). The study analyzed two additional independent replicas of 1 million unique cDNA reads from the same blood draw for two donors, one aged 18 to 29 and one aged 80 or older. The study measured age-related changes in TCR beta repertoire diversity using deep sequencing normalized with unique cDNA molecular identifiers.

Libraries were prepared through 5' RACE. Data came from an Illumina HiSeq 2500. A second PCR of about 6 to 12 cycles was run with a J-beta primer mix and a sample-barcoded 5' primer. A template-switch 5' adaptor carrying 12 random nucleotides introduced a unique molecular identifier onto each TCR beta cDNA molecule. Each sample yielded at least 2.5 million CDR3-containing paired-end reads. First-strand cDNA was synthesized from all RNA with the Mint cDNA synthesis kit, primed by a TRBC-specific oligonucleotide. All cDNA was treated with uracil-DNA glycosylase and then went through a first 18-cycle PCR with the universal primers M1SS and BC2_uni_R. Per the source publication's procedure: Normalization of each sample was performed by random selection of 1 million high-quality reads, each carrying a distinct molecular identifier. Reads sharing molecular identifiers were discarded rather than binned into consensus sequences. MiTCR, run with a Q25 quality threshold and the strictest error-elimination algorithm, handled CDR3 identification, clonotype clustering and error correction. A nonparametric unseen species model with Euler transformation was used to estimate lower-bound total TCR beta diversity. The public reads were run again by TCRdb, first through fastp at Q25 and then through MiXCR, and only productive beta chains were kept. Duplicate CDR3 protein sequences are folded into a single record with the most common DNA and genes. Clone size and V and J calls follow TCRdb, not the original study. This sample is represented by hundreds of thousands of distinct CDR3 sequences; roughly three fifths of them were singletons. The ten largest clones add up to roughly 24% of the sample.

With respect to this clonotype: The antigen it recognizes is unknown. The sample holds no much larger clone one base away, and base qualities are not on file.

The investigation overall reported the following: Bulk unsorted PBMC profiling prevented conclusive comparison of naive and antigen-experienced compartments. Estimates of total diversity based on one million sequenced T cells were considered lower bounds and underestimates. The long-lived group showed more naive CD4+ T cells, fewer expanded clones and increased TCR diversity than the aged group, suggesting age selection. A strong correlation was found between observed TCR beta diversity and the percentage of naive T cells measured by flow cytometry. The CMV infection status of donors was not known, potentially confounding age-related changes in expanded clonotypes. As age increased, observed TCR beta diversity per million T cells dropped in a roughly linear way, and a significant reduction was already evident by age approximately 40.

The 39 donors, aged roughly 6 to 95 years, were systemically healthy Caucasian individuals from Russia. Each donor gave about 9.2 milliliters of peripheral blood, drawn into EDTA-treated Vacutainer tubes. Ficoll-Paque density-gradient centrifugation was used to isolate PBMCs, with at least 6 million per sample. Total RNA, at least 5.5 micrograms per sample, was extracted from PBMCs with Trizol reagent. Naive CD45RAhigh/CD27high T cell percentages were measured by flow cytometry on a PBMC aliquot from every donor. After removal of 7 bases from V and 6 bases from J, the junction retains 9 bases not matched to a gene. The CDR3 spans 15 residues, from the cysteine through the phenylalanine. CDR3 DNA is the only sequence kept; it has 45 bases, read in frame from the first base.

The receptor was derived from a man aged 35 to 55 in good health. Sample: blood. The rearrangement joined TRBV12-3 or TRBV12-4 to TRBJ2-2, with 9 bases matching TRBD2. The DNA sequence reads TGTGCCAGCAATGGGGAATGGACTAGCGCCGGGGAGCTGTTTTTT. Translated, this gives CASNGEWTSAGELFF.